This T cell receptor (beta chain) emerged from a study of blood T cell repertoires in COVID-19. Across the study: From the United States, Italy and Spain came samples of acute and convalescent COVID-19. PBMCs, B-cell-depleted T cells, or T cells provided the cDNA or gDNA that made up the material.

Source study methods: The assay estimated nucleated cells by amplifying reference gene primers. The table came from immunoSEQ multiplex PCR; TCRdb's copy has only in-frame clones and leaves some out. That table furnishes V, J and clone size, whereas the DNA furnished D and trimming. The table has 70,000 to 100,000 clones, around 90% seen once. The CDR3 sequence is 15 residues long. Per germline, CDR1 SNHLY and CDR2 FYNNEI. V lost 3 bases, J lost 3 bases, and 3 bases stayed unmatched. The source is a woman between 55 and 75 years old with COVID-19, enrolled during active disease. The sample was peripheral blood. The V call is TRBV2, the J call TRBJ2-7, with 12 bases lining up with TRBD2. The CDR3 loop reads CASSERTSGVYEQYF. The DNA of the CDR3 is TGTGCCAGCAGTGAGAGGACTAGCGGGGTCTACGAGCAGTACTTC.